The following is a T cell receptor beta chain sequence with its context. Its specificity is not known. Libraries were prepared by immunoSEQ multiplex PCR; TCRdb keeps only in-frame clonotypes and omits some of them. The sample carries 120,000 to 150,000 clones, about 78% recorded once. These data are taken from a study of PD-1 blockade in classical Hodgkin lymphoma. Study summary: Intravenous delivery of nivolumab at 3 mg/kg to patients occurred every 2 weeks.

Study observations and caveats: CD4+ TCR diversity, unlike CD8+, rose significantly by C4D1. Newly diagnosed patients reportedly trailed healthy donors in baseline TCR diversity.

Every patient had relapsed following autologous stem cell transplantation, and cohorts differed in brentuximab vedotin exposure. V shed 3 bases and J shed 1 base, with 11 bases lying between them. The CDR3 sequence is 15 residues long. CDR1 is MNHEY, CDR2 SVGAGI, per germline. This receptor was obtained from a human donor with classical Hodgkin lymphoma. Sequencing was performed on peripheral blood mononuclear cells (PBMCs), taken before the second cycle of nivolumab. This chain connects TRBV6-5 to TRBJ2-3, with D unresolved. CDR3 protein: CASSYSQTGTDTQYF. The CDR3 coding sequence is TGTGCCAGCAGTTATAGCCAAACAGGCACAGATACGCAGTATTTT.